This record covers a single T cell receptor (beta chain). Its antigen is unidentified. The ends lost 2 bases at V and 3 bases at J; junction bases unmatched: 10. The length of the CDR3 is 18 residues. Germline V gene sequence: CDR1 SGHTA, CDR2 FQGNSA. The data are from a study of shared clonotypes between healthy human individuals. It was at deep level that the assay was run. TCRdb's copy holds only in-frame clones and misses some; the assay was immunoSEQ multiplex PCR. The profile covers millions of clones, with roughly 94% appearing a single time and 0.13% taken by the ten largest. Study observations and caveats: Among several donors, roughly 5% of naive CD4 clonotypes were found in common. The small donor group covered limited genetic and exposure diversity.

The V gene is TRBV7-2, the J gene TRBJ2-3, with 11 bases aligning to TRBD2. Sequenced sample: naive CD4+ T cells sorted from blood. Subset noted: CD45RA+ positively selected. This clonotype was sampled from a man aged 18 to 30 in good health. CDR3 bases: TGTGCCAGCAGCTTACCCGCCTTAGCGGGAGGGAGGACAGATACGCAGTATTTT. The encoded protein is CASSLPALAGGRTDTQYF.